This TCR beta chain is from a study of sequential checkpoint blockade in melanoma. The CDR3 consists of 17 residues. V dropped 7 bases and J dropped 0; count of bases not matched to a gene: 11. Germline loops: CDR1 SGHTA, CDR2 FQGNSA. Generated by immunoSEQ multiplex PCR, the TCRdb table keeps only in-frame clones and is missing some. The sample yields tens of thousands of clones, roughly 82% seen once. Documented treatment: randomized to nivolumab then ipilimumab (arm A) or the reverse (arm B). The sample in question was CD8+ T cells sorted from blood (inferred from file names), obtained from a patient given nivolumab and ipilimumab in sequence. This TCR came from a human donor with melanoma. The chain combines TRBV7-2 with TRBJ2-1, with TRBD2 identical over 8 bases. CDR3 protein: CASTIDGAGVSYNEQFF. CDR3 bases: TGTGCCAGCACTATTGATGGAGCGGGGGTCTCCTACAATGAGCAGTTCTTC.